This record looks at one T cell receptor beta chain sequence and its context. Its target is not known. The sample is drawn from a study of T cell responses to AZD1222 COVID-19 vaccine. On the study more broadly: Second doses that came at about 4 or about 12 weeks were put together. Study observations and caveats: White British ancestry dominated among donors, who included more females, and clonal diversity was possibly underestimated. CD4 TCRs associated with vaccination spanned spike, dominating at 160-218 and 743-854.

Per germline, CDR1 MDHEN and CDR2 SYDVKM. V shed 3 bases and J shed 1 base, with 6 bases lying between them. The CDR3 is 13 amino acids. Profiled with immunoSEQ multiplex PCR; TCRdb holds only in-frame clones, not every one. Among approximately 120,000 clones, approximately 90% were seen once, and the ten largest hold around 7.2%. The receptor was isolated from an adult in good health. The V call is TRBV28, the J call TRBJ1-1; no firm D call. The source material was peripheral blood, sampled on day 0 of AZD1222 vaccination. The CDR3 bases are TGTGCCAGCAGTTTTTCCTGGAACACTGAAGCTTTCTTT. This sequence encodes CASSFSWNTEAFF.